The next 12 T cell receptor beta chains were all read from a single sample in a study of cytomegalovirus exposure and HLA in healthy donors. Vbeta (60) and Jbeta (13) primers were used in the PCR. Here immunoSEQ multiplex PCR was the method, and the copy in TCRdb shows in-frame clones only, minus some. This table holds 45,000 to 60,000 clones, 55% to 85% found once. Sequenced material: PBMCs. These receptors were obtained from a woman aged 50 to 60 in good health and CMV-seronegative.

The rearrangement uses TRBV11-2 and TRBJ1-5; no clear D gene. Germline loops: CDR1 SGHAT, CDR2 FQNNGV. The CDR3 totals 12 residues. Trimming cost V 1 base and J 6 bases, with 4 bases left between them. In DNA, the CDR3 is TGTGCCAGCAGCTTAGGCGGTCAGCCCCAGCATTTT. Translated, it gives CASSLGGQPQHF.

The chain uses TRBV28 and TRBJ1-5; the D gene is possibly TRBD1 (5 bases). The CDR3 length is 14 residues. The germline gives CDR1 MDHEN, CDR2 SYDVKM. Trimming stripped 2 bases from V and 7 bases from J, with 12 bases between. CDR3 in amino acids: CASSLGGGAQPQHF. CDR3 in DNA: TGTGCCAGCAGTTTAGGCGGGGGTGCGCAGCCCCAGCATTTT. The full variable domain, completed using reference TRBV28 and TRBJ1-5, is DVKVTQSSRYLVKRTGEKVFLECVQDMDHENMFWYRQDPGLGLRLIYFSYDVKMKEKGDIPEGYSVSREKKERFSLILESASTNQTSMYLCASSLGGGAQPQHFGDGTRLSIL.

This rearrangement joins TRBV5-1 to TRBJ2-1, with 14 bases that match TRBD2. The V and J ends lost 2 bases and 7 bases, in that order; junction bases with no gene match: 8. The germline CDR1 and CDR2 sequences are SGHRS and YFSETQ. The CDR3 extends over 17 amino acids. CDR3 region: CASSLMTSGGAGNEQFF. The CDR3 coding sequence is TGCGCCAGCAGCTTAATGACTAGCGGGGGGGCGGGTAATGAGCAGTTCTTC.

The V call is TRBV5-1, the J call TRBJ2-5; D call uncertain. V lost 0 bases and J 0 bases, leaving 6 bases between the germline ends. CDR1 is SGHRS, CDR2 YFSETQ, per germline. The CDR3 spans 14 residues. The DNA of the CDR3 is TGCGCCAGCAGCTTGGCCGGTAACCAAGAGACCCAGTACTTC. Encoded protein: CASSLAGNQETQYF.

The chain carries TRBV19 and TRBJ2-3; 9 nucleotides match TRBD1. V dropped 7 bases and J dropped 2; count of bases not matched to a gene: 10. This CDR3 has 16 residues. Germline CDR1 LNHDA, CDR2 SQIVND (reference sequence). CDR3 region: CASNPGGQGYTDTQYF. For the CDR3, the DNA is TGTGCCAGTAACCCCGGTGGACAGGGGTACACAGATACGCAGTATTTT. The complete variable domain, with remaining parts taken from reference TRBV19 and TRBJ2-3, reads DGGITQSPKYLFRKEGQNVTLSCEQNLNHDAMYWYRQDPGQGLRLIYYSQIVNDFQKGDIAEGYSVSREKKESFPLTVTSAQKNPTAFYLCASNPGGQGYTDTQYFGPGTRLTVL.

The chain is built from TRBV7-2 and TRBJ1-6; D remains unclear. CDR1 SGHTA and CDR2 FQGNSA come from the germline V gene. The CDR3 totals 12 residues. Between the trimmed V and J ends, which lost 5 bases and 14 bases, there was a span of 13 bases. CDR3 coding DNA: TGTGCCAGCAGCATCGATACGAGGGCCCTCCACTTT. This sequence encodes CASSIDTRALHF.

The chain joins TRBV7-6 to TRBJ2-2, with D perhaps matching TRBD2 (6 bases). V was cut by 5 bases and J by 1 base, with 11 bases left in between. The CDR3 is made up of 15 amino acids. Germline V gives CDR1 SGHVS, CDR2 FNYEAQ. The CDR3, as DNA: TGTGCCAGCAGCCGAACTAGCTGGAACACCGGGGAGCTGTTTTTT. Protein product: CASSRTSWNTGELFF.

The chain joins TRBV10-3 to TRBJ2-7; TRBD1 is a possible D gene (5 bases). The V end was cut by 5 bases, the J end by 6 bases, with 14 bases between. CDR1 is ENHRY and CDR2 is SYGVKD in the germline V gene. The CDR3 covers 13 residues. The CDR3: CAISNSGFGEQYF. The CDR3 region has the DNA TGTGCCATCAGTAACTCAGGGTTCGGCGAGCAGTACTTC.

CDR3 in amino acids: CASSPGRGGTEAFF. The CDR3 DNA reads as TGTGCCAGTAGTCCAGGGAGAGGGGGCACTGAAGCTTTCTTT. The chain is built from TRBV19 and TRBJ1-1, with a tentative D call TRBD1 (6 bases). The CDR3 has 14 residues. Germline CDR1 is LNHDA and CDR2 is SQIVND (reference sequence). Trimming shortened V by 5 bases and J by 4 bases, and 14 bases separated the two germline ends.

The chain carries TRBV28 and TRBJ2-4, with D perhaps matching TRBD2 (6 bases). This CDR3 comprises 18 residues. Per germline, CDR1 MDHEN and CDR2 SYDVKM. The V and J ends lost 1 base and 0 bases respectively, with 16 bases between them. The CDR3 nucleotides read TGTGCCAGCAGTTTATTCAGCGGGCGGAAGCTAGCCAAAAACATTCAGTACTTC. The encoded protein is CASSLFSGRKLAKNIQYF.

This chain connects TRBV7-6 to TRBJ2-1, with 8 bases identical to TRBD2. CDR1 SGHVS and CDR2 FNYEAQ come from the germline V gene. V shed 7 bases, J shed 5 bases, and the junction held 13 bases outside the gene matches. The CDR3 covers 16 residues. CDR3 loop: CASTGGGTRANNEQFF. CDR3 DNA: TGTGCCAGCACCGGAGGCGGGACTAGGGCTAACAATGAGCAGTTCTTC.

The chain joins TRBV6-5 to TRBJ1-6, with D maybe TRBD1 (6 bases). This CDR3 has 15 residues. The V end was cut by 4 bases, the J end by 10 bases, with 17 bases between. Germline V lookup: CDR1 MNHEY, CDR2 SVGAGI. DNA for the CDR3: TGTGCCAGCAGTTCCTGGGGCAGGGGTAGGTCACCCCTCCACTTT. The encoded protein is CASSSWGRGRSPLHF.